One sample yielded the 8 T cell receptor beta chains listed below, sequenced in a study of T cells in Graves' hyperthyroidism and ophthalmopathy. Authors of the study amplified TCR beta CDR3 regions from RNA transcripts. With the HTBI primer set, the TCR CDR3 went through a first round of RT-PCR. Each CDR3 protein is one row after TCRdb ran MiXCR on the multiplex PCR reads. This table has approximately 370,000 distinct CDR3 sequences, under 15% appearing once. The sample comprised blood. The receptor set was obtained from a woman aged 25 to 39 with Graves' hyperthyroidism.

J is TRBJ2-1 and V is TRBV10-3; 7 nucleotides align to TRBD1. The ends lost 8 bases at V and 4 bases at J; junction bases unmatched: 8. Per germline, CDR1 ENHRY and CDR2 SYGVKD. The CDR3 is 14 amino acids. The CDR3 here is CAIADRQGYNEQFF. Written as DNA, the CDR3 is TGTGCCATCGCCGACCGACAGGGTTACAATGAGCAGTTCTTC.

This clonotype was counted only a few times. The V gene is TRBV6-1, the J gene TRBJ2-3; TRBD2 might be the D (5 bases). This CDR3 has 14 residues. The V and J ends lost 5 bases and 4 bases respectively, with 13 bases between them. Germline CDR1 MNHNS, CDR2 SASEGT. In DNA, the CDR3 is TGTGCCAGCAGTTTTGTGGGAGCGTCAGATACGCAGTATTTT. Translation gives CASSFVGASDTQYF.

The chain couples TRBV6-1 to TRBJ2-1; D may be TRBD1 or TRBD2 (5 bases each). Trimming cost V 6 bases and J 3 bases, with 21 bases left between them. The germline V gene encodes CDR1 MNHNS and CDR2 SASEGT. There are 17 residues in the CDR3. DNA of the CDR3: TGTGCCAGCAGACCACTTCACCGGGACCTATACTACAATGAGCAGTTCTTC. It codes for CASRPLHRDLYYNEQFF.

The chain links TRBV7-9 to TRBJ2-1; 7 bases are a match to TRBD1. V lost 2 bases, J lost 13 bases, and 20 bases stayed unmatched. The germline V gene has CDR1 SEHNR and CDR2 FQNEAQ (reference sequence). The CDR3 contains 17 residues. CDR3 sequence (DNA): TGTGCCAGCAGCTTATGGATCATCGAGGGGGCCCCCTCGAATCAGTTCTTC. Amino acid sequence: CASSLWIIEGAPSNQFF.

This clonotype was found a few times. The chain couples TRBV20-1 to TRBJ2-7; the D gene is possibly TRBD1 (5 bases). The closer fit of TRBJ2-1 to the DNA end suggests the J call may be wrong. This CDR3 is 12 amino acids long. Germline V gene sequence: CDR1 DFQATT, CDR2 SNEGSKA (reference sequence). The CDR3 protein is CSAPRDAYEQFF. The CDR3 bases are TGCAGTGCACCCAGGGATGCCTACGAGCAGTTCTTC.

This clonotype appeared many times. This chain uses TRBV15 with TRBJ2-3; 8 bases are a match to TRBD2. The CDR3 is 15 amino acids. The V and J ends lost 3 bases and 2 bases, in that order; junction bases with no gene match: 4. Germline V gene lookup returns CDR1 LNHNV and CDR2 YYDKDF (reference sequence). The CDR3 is CATSSTSGPTDTQYF. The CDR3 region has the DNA TGTGCCACCAGCAGTACTAGCGGCCCCACAGATACGCAGTATTTT. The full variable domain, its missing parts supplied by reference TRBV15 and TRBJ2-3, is DAMVIQNPRYQVTQFGKPVTLSCSQTLNHNVMYWYQQKSSQAPKLLFHYYDKDFNNEADTPDNFQSRRPNTSFCFLDIRSPGLGDTAMYLCATSSTSGPTDTQYFGPGTRLTVL.

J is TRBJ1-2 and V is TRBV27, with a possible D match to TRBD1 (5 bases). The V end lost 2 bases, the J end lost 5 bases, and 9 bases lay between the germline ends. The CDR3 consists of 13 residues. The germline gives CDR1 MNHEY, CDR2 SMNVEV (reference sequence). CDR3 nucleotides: TGTGCCAGCAGTTTAACAGGTTTATATGGCTACACCTTC. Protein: CASSLTGLYGYTF.

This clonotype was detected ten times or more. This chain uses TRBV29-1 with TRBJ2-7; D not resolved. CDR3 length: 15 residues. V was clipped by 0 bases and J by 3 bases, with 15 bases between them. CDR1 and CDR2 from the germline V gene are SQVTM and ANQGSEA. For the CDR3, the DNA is TGCAGCGTTGAAGATAGCAGGCAGGCCAACTACGAGCAGTACTTC. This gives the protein CSVEDSRQANYEQYF.